These 8 T cell receptor beta chains share one sample of origin, sequenced in a study of glioma-infiltrating T cells. Amplification of TCR alpha and beta CDR3 regions from RNA used iRepertoire nested multiplex PCR. TCRdb reprocessed the multiplex PCR reads via MiXCR and lists one record per CDR3 protein. This table holds about 130,000 distinct CDR3 sequences, approximately 23% found once. Material: glioma tissue, nonneoplastic brain tissue, or PBMCs (not recorded which). Every receptor here comes from a human donor with low-grade glioma or glioblastoma, undergoing nonglioma brain surgery, or in good health (not recorded which).

This clonotype has a single count. The junction departs from germline at one end; a sequencing error may be responsible. The J gene is TRBJ1-6, the V gene TRBV7-2, with TRBD1 as a possible D gene (6 bases). The CDR3 length is 17 residues. Germline V gene sequence: CDR1 SGHTA, CDR2 FQGNSA. The CDR3 loop reads CASSLATGRGGNTPLNF. The CDR3 nucleotides read TGTGCCAGCAGCTTAGCGACCGGCAGGGGAGGTAATACACCCCTCAACTTT.

This clonotype was detected many times. The J gene is TRBJ2-5, the V gene TRBV2, with D unresolved. The CDR3 consists of 13 residues. V dropped 5 bases and J dropped 3 bases, with 10 bases sitting between them. The germline gives CDR1 SNHLY, CDR2 FYNNEI. The CDR3 loop reads CASSRWGEETQYF. In nucleotides, the CDR3 is TGTGCCAGCAGTCGTTGGGGTGAAGAGACCCAGTACTTC.

This clonotype was counted many times. The CDR3 nucleotides are TGTGCCAGCAGACGCGGTAGCACGGGCAAAAACATTCAGTACTTC. Its protein product is CASRRGSTGKNIQYF. The V gene is TRBV6-1, the J gene TRBJ2-4; D uncertain. The CDR3 loop spans 15 amino acids. CDR1 and CDR2 (germline): MNHNS, SASEGT. The V end lost 6 bases, the J end lost 3 bases, and 15 bases lay between the germline ends.

This clonotype was counted ten times or more. The rearrangement uses TRBV20-1 and TRBJ1-6; possibly TRBD1 for D (6 bases). The CDR3 is made up of 14 amino acids. Germline loops: CDR1 DFQATT, CDR2 SNEGSKA (reference sequence). V was shortened by 6 bases and J by 10 bases, with 19 bases between the two germline ends. DNA for the CDR3: TGCAGTGCCCCCGCAAGGGGGGAAAGGTCACCCCTCCACTTT. Translated: CSAPARGERSPLHF.

As for this clonotype: A read error is possible here, since a much larger clone lies one base away. This CDR3 is CASRGKPRGETQYF. For the CDR3, the DNA is TGTGCCAGCAGAGGGAAGCCAAGGGGAGAGACCCAGTACTTC. This chain joins TRBV7-9 and TRBJ2-5, with a possible D match to TRBD1 (5 bases). The CDR3 is made up of 14 amino acids. Germline CDR1 and CDR2: SEHNR and FQNEAQ (reference sequence). V lost 6 bases and J 4 bases, leaving 15 bases between the germline ends.

This clonotype showed up many times. The DNA of the CDR3 is TGTGCCAGCAGTCAACTACGGGGGCGAGGAAACACCATATATTTT. Its translation: CASSQLRGRGNTIYF. V gene TRBV12-3 or TRBV12-4 combines with J gene TRBJ1-3; tentative D call: TRBD1 (6 bases). V gave up 5 bases and J gave up 4 bases, with 15 bases separating them. This CDR3 has 15 residues.

There are a few counts of this clonotype. The chain combines TRBV5-1 with TRBJ1-1, with D uncertain. The germline V and J ends were trimmed by 0 bases and 4 bases, with 10 bases remaining between them. Germline lookup yields CDR1 SGHRS and CDR2 YFSETQ. This CDR3 is 14 amino acids long. This chain's CDR3 is CASSLGVLPTEAFF. As DNA, the CDR3 is TGCGCCAGCAGCTTGGGTGTCCTTCCCACTGAAGCTTTCTTT. Full variable domain (rest looked up from reference TRBV5-1 and TRBJ1-1): KAGVTQTPRYLIKTRGQQVTLSCSPISGHRSVSWYQQTPGQGLQFLFEYFSETQRNKGNFPGRFSGRQFSNSRSEMNVSTLELGDSALYLCASSLGVLPTEAFFGQGTRLTVV.

This clonotype occurred many times. The genes are TRBV4-1 and TRBJ2-5; no clear D. Per the germline V gene, CDR1 is MGHRA and CDR2 is YSYEKL. The CDR3 is 14 amino acids. V lost 0 bases and J 1 base, leaving 6 bases between the germline ends. DNA for the CDR3: TGCGCCAGCAGCCAAGATCCCAGCCAAGAGACCCAGTACTTC. Translation: CASSQDPSQETQYF.